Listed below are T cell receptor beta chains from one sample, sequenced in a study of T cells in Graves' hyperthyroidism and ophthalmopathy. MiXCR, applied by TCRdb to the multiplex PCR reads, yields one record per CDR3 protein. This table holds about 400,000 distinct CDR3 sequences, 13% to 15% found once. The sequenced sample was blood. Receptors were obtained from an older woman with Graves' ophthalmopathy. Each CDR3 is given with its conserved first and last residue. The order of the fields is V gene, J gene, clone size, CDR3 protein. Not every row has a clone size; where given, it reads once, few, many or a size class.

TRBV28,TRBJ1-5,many,CASSLLQGNGNQPQHF
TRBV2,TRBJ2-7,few,CASSGRQKNYEQYF
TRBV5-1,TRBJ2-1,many,CASSQVGGGYNEQFF
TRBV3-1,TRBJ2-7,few,CASSQEYKGAVHEQYF
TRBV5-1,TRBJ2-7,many,CASSLTGDAQSYEQYF
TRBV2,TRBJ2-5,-,CASRALLAFPGETQYF
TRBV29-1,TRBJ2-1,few,CSVGLAGRPYNEQFF
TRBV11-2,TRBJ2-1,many,CASSPRLAEIYNEQFF
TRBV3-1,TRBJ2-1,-,CASSQDEDRSAQFF
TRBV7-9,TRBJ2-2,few,CASSLVLQNTGELFF
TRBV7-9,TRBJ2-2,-,CASSSPSGLANTGELFF
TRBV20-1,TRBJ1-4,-,CSAHRGLSEKLFF
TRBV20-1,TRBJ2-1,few,CSAPPASGRDEQFF
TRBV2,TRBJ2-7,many,CASSEAGLAMNEQYF
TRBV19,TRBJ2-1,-,CASSTGVIRAHNEQFF
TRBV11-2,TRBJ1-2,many,CASSLAAAAGIYGYTF
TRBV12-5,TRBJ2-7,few,CASAKTGVHEQYF
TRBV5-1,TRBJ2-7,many,CASSLGLAVTYEQYF
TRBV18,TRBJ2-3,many,CASSPRQGPTDTQYF
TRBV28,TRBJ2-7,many,CASSEQGPGNYEQYF
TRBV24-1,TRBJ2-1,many,CATSDRGQGLARPYNEQFF
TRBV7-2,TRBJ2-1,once,CASSLATSGSIYNEQFF
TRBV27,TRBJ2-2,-,CASSWGSNTGELFF
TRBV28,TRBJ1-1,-,CASNSGVTEAFF
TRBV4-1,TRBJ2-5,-,CASSQVGLAQETQYF
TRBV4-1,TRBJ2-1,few,CASSHSLWDEQFF
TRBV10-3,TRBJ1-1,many,CAISGQYRDTGTEAFF
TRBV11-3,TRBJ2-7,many,CASSLYRGSYEQYF